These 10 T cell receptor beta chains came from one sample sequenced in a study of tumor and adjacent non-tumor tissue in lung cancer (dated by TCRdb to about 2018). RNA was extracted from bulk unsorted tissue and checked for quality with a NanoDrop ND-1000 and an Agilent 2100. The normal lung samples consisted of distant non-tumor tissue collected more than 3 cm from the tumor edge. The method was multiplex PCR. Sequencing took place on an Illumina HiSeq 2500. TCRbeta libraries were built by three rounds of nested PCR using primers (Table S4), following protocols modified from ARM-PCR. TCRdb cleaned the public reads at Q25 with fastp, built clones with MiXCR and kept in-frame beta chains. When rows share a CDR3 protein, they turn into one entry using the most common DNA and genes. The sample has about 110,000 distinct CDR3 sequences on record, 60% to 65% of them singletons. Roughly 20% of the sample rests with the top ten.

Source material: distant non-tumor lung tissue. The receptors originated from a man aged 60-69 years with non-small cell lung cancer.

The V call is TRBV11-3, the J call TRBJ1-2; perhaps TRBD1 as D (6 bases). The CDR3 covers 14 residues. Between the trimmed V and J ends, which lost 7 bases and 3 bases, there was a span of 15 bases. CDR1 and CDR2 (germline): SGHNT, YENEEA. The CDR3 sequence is CASIPRQGYYGYTF. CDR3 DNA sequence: TGTGCCAGCATCCCCCGGCAGGGGTACTATGGCTACACCTTC.

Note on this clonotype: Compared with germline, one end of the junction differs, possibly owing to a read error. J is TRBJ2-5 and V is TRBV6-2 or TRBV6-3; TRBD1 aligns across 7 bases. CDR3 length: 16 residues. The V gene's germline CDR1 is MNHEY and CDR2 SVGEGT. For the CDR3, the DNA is TGTGCCAGCAGTTCTGGACAGGTCATGGTGGGAGAGACTCAGTACTTC. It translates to CASSSGQVMVGETQYF.

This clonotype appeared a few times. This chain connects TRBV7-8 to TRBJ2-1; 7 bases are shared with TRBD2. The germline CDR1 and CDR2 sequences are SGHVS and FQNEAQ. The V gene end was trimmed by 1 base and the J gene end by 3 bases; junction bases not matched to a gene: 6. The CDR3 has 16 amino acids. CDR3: CASSLGGGGGYNEQFF. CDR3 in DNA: TGTGCCAGCAGCTTAGGGGGCGGGGGAGGCTACAATGAGCAGTTCTTC.

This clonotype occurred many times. CDR3 amino acids: CASSYPETDTQYF. The CDR3, as DNA: TGTGCCAGCAGTTACCCAGAAACAGATACGCAGTATTTT. The rearrangement links TRBV6-2 or TRBV6-3 to TRBJ2-3; the D is unclear. Germline values: CDR1 MNHEY, CDR2 SVGEGT. With 2 bases removed from V and 3 bases from J, the gap between germline ends came to 6 bases. The CDR3 is 13 amino acids.

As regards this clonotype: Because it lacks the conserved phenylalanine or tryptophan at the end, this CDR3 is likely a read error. The CDR3: CSATASSYEQYL. The CDR3 coding sequence is TGCAGCGCGACGGCGAGCTCCTACGAGCAGTACCTC. The chain couples TRBV29-1 to TRBJ2-7, with D unresolved. With 7 bases removed from V and 0 bases from J, the gap between germline ends came to 10 bases. CDR3 length: 12 amino acids. Germline assignment: CDR1 SQVTM and CDR2 ANQGSEA.

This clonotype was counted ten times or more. CDR3 nucleotide sequence: TGCGCCAGCAGCCAATTCCAGGTCGGGACTGAAGCTTTCTTT. It translates to CASSQFQVGTEAFF. V and J are TRBV4-1 and TRBJ1-1, with D uncertain. The CDR3 runs to 14 residues. V shed 2 bases and J shed 5 bases, with 12 bases lying between them. Germline V CDR1 and CDR2: MGHRA, YSYEKL.

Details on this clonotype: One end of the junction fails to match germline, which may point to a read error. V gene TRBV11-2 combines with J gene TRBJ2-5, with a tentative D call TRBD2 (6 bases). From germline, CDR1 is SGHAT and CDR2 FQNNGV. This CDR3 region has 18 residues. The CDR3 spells CTSSHRGGSAGCQESQYF. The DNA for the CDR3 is TGTACCAGCAGTCATAGGGGAGGAAGTGCGGGGTGCCAAGAGAGCCAGTACTTC. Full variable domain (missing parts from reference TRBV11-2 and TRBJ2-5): EAGVAQSPRYKIIEKRQSVAFWCNPISGHATLYWYQQILGQGPKLLIQFQNNGVVDDSQLPKDRFSAERLKGVDSTLKIQPAKLEDSAVYLCTSSHRGGSAGCQESQYFGPGTRLLVL.

CDR3 residues: CSSREDRSATYEQYF. The CDR3 bases are TGTAGCAGTAGAGAAGACAGGTCGGCCACCTACGAGCAGTACTTC. The chain has TRBV12-3 or TRBV12-4 and TRBJ2-7; TRBD1 might be the D (6 bases). The CDR3 runs 15 residues.

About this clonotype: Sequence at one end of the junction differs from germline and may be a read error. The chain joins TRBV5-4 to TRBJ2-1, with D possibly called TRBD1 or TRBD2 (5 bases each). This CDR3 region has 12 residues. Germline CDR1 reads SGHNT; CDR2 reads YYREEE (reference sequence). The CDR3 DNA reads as TGTGCCAGCAGCATGGAGGACAATGAGCAGCTCTTC. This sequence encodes CASSMEDNEQLF.

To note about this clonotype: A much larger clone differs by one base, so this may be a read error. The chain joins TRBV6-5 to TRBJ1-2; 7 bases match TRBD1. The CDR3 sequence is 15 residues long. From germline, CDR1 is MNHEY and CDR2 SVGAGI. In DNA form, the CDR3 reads TGTGCCAACAGTTCCGACAGGGTTACTTCAGAGGGCTACACCTTC. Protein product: CANSSDRVTSEGYTF.